A selection of T cell receptor beta chains follows, all from one sample in a study of cytomegalovirus exposure and HLA in healthy donors. Using immunoSEQ multiplex PCR, the repertoire was profiled, and TCRdb retains in-frame clones only, with some absent. The sample yields 150,000 to 200,000 clones, just under 80% seen once. The sequenced sample consisted of PBMCs. These TCRs come from a woman in her 50s in good health and CMV-seronegative. Both conserved end residues are part of each CDR3. Fields, in order: J gene, V gene, D gene, CDR3 DNA, CDR3 protein. D genes are given only for firm matches.

TRBJ1-5,TRBV19,.,TGTGCCAGTAGGGGAATCTCGGGATATAGCAATCAGCCCCAGCATTTT,CASRGISGYSNQPQHF
TRBJ2-2,TRBV29-1,.,TGCAGCGTTGTAGGTGGCCCAAAGGGGCCCGGGGAGCTGTTTTTT,CSVVGGPKGPGELFF
TRBJ2-7,TRBV7-9,.,TGTGCCAGCAGCTTAATGCAGATTAAGGGGTACGAGCAGTACTTC,CASSLMQIKGYEQYF
TRBJ2-5,TRBV6-6,TRBD1,TGTGCCAGCAGTTACGCGACAGGGATGGATGCCCAGTACTTC,CASSYATGMDAQYF
TRBJ1-6,TRBV7-6,TRBD1,TGTGCCAGCAGCGGGGGCGACAGGGGAAGGGGTTCACCCCTCCACTTT,CASSGGDRGRGSPLHF
TRBJ1-1,TRBV6-1,.,TGTGCCAGCAGTGAGGTCAGGACTGAAGCTTTCTTT,CASSEVRTEAFF
TRBJ2-3,TRBV4-1,.,TGCGCCAGCAGCCAAGTGAGAGATACGCAGTATTTT,CASSQVRDTQYF
TRBJ2-1,TRBV5-1,TRBD2,TGCGCCAGCAGCTTAGGACTAGCGGGAGGAGAGCAGTTCTTC,CASSLGLAGGEQFF
TRBJ1-5,TRBV10-3,.,TGTGCCATCAGAGGACACAATCAGCCCCAGCATTTT,CAIRGHNQPQHF
TRBJ2-1,TRBV5-1,.,TGCGCCAGCAGCTCCGGGGAAACAAAACGGTTCTTC,CASSSGETKRFF
TRBJ2-3,TRBV11-2,TRBD1,TGTGCCAGCAGCTTAACTGTAGATGGGACAGGCACAGATACGCAGTATTTT,CASSLTVDGTGTDTQYF
TRBJ2-7,TRBV7-9,.,TGTGCCAGCAGCTTAGTCGCAGGTTCCTACGAGCAGTACTTC,CASSLVAGSYEQYF
TRBJ1-4,TRBV20-1,.,TGCAGTGCCCGTGACTCTGAAAAACTGTTTTTT,CSARDSEKLFF
TRBJ1-1,TRBV7-2,.,TGTGCCAGCGCATTCGCCCATCGACAGTCCGCTGAAGCTTTCTTT,CASAFAHRQSAEAFF
TRBJ1-1,TRBV2,TRBD1,TGTGCCAGCAGCCTACGGACAGGGGGCGCGTTGGGCACTGAAGCTTTCTTT,CASSLRTGGALGTEAFF